This T cell receptor beta chain was sequenced in a study of T cell changes during pregnancy in multiple sclerosis. Sequencing was performed with immunoSEQ multiplex PCR; in TCRdb, only in-frame clones are kept and a portion is missing. The repertoire holds fewer than 85,000 clones, with 90% to 95% as singletons. V dropped 6 bases and J dropped 3; count of bases not matched to a gene: 2. Germline V gene lookup returns CDR1 MNHEY and CDR2 SMNVEV (reference sequence). This CDR3 has 13 amino acids. This sample comprised peripheral blood, obtained in the second trimester of pregnancy. The chain is built from TRBV27 and TRBJ2-4; 7 nucleotides match TRBD1. The source of this sequence is a female donor with multiple sclerosis, enrolled in a pregnancy study. CDR3 coding DNA: TGTGCCAGCAGACAGGGGATCAAAAACATTCAGTACTTC. Encoded protein: CASRQGIKNIQYF.